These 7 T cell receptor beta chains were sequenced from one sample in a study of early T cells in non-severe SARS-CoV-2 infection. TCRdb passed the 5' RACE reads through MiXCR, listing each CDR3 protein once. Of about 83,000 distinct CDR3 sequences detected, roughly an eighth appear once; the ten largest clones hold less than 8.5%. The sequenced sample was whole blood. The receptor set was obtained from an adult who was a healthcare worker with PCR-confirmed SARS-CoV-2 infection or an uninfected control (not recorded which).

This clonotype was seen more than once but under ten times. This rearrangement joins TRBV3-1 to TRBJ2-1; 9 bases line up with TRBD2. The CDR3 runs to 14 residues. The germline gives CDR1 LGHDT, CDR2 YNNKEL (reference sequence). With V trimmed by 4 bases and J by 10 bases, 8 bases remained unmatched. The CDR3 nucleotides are TGTGCCAGCAGCCTTAGGCGGGAGGGCGAAGAGCAGTTCTTC. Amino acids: CASSLRREGEEQFF.

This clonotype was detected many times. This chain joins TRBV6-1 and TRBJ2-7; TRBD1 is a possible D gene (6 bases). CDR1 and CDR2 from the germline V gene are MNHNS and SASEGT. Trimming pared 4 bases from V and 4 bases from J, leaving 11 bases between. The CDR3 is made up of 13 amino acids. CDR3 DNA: TGTGCCAGCAGTGTGGACAGAAGATACGAGCAGTACTTC. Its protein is CASSVDRRYEQYF.

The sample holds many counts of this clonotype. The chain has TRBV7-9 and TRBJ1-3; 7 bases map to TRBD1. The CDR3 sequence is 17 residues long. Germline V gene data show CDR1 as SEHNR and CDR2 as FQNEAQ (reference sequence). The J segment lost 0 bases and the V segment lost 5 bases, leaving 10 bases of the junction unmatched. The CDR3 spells CASSASTGPSSGNTIYF. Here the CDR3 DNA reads TGTGCCAGCAGCGCCTCGACAGGGCCCAGCTCTGGAAACACCATATATTTT.

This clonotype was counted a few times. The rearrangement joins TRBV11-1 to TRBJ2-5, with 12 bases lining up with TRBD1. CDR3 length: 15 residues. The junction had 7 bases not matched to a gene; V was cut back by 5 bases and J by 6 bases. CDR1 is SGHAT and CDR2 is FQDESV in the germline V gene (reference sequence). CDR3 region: CASSHGTGGTKTQYF. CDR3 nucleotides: TGTGCCAGCAGCCACGGGACAGGGGGCACGAAGACCCAGTACTTC.

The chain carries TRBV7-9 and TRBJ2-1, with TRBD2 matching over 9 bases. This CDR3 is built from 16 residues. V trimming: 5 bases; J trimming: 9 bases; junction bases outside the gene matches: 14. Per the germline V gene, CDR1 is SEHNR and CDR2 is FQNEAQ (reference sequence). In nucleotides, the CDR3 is TGTGCCAGCAGCCACCGACGCGGGAGGGCCATCGGTGAGCAGTTCTTC. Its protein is CASSHRRGRAIGEQFF.

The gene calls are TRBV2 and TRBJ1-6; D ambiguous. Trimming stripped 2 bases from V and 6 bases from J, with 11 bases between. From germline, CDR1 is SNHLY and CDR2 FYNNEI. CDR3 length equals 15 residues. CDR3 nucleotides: TGTGCCAGCAGTGAAAACACCTACATTAATTCACCCCTCCACTTT. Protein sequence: CASSENTYINSPLHF.

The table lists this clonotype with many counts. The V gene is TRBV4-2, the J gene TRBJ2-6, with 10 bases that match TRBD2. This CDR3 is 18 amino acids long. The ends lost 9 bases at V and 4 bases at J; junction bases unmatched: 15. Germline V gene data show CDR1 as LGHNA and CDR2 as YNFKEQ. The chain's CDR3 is CARSFQSGRAAGANVLTF. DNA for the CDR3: TGTGCCAGATCTTTTCAGAGCGGGAGGGCAGCCGGGGCCAACGTCCTGACTTTC.